Listed here are 30 T cell receptor beta chains from one sample, sequenced in a study of shared clonotypes between healthy human individuals. Sequencing was performed with immunoSEQ multiplex PCR; in TCRdb, only in-frame clones are kept and a portion is missing. The repertoire holds 2 million to 3 million clones, with approximately 94% as singletons. Sequenced sample: naive CD4+ T cells from PBMCs. The subset: CD45RA+ positively selected. All receptors come from a man aged 18 to 35 in good health. Some clones in this sample may be carry-over from other donors' samples.

The chain couples TRBV27 to TRBJ2-7, with a possible D match to TRBD1 (5 bases). This CDR3 has 14 amino acids. The ends were cut back, 5 bases at V and 1 base at J, with 12 bases in the middle. Germline CDR1 and CDR2: MNHEY and SMNVEV (reference sequence). CDR3 in DNA: TGTGCCAGCAGTCGACAGAAGGGGTCCTACGAGCAGTACTTC. Translated, it gives CASSRQKGSYEQYF.

The V call is TRBV25-1, the J call TRBJ2-7; D ambiguous. This CDR3 is 11 amino acids long. Looked up from germline, CDR1 is MGHDK and CDR2 is SYGVNS. Trimming left V 7 bases short and J 8 bases short, with 12 bases between. The CDR3 sequence is CASTAPKKQYF. The CDR3 DNA reads TGTGCCAGCACCGCACCAAAGAAGCAGTACTTC.

The J gene is TRBJ1-2, the V gene TRBV28; the D gene is possibly TRBD1 (6 bases). The length of the CDR3 is 18 residues. In germline, CDR1 is MDHEN, CDR2 SYDVKM. V lost 5 bases and J lost 5, with 27 bases in between. The CDR3 nucleotides are TGTGCCAGCAGTACCCCGGGGCGGGGGGCGCCCCTCGGTTATGGCTACACCTTC. The encoded protein is CASSTPGRGAPLGYGYTF.

V is TRBV7-2 and J is TRBJ2-1; 8 nucleotides agree with TRBD1. With 2 bases clipped from V and 4 bases from J, the junction kept 4 bases outside the gene matches. The CDR3 spans 15 residues. Germline V gene sequence: CDR1 SGHTA, CDR2 FQGNSA. The CDR3 DNA reads as TGTGCCAGCAGCTTAACCAGGGGGCCTTACAATGAGCAGTTCTTC. It codes for CASSLTRGPYNEQFF. The full variable domain, its missing parts supplied by reference TRBV7-2 and TRBJ2-1, is GAGVSQSPSNKVTEKGKDVELRCDPISGHTALYWYRQSLGQGLEFLIYFQGNSAPDKSGLPSDRFSAERTGGSVSTLTIQRTQQEDSAVYLCASSLTRGPYNEQFFGPGTRLTVL.

The chain couples TRBV6-1 to TRBJ2-2; 9 nucleotides match TRBD2. CDR1 MNHNS and CDR2 SASEGT come from the germline V gene. This CDR3 comprises 14 residues. Trimming cost V 7 bases and J 7 bases; bases outside gene matches: 7. CDR3 sequence (DNA): TGTGCCAGCATCAGCGGGAGGAGTGGCGGGGAGCTGTTTTTT. Its translation is CASISGRSGGELFF.

The chain carries TRBV10-1 and TRBJ1-4, with 8 bases matching TRBD1. The junction had 9 bases not matched to a gene; V was cut back by 7 bases and J by 8 bases. This CDR3 is built from 14 residues. Germline loops: CDR1 WNHNN, CDR2 SYGVQD (reference sequence). The CDR3 is CASTTDRVVEKLFF. Here the CDR3 DNA reads TGCGCCAGCACCACGGACAGGGTGGTGGAAAAACTGTTTTTT.

The V gene is TRBV5-1, the J gene TRBJ2-1; 9 bases agree with TRBD2. CDR3 length: 15 amino acids. CDR1 is SGHRS and CDR2 is YFSETQ in the germline V gene. The trim removed 0 bases at V and 10 bases at J, leaving 8 bases unmatched. CDR3 sequence: CASSLVAGGPREQFF. In nucleotides, the CDR3 is TGCGCCAGCAGCTTGGTGGCGGGAGGGCCGAGGGAGCAGTTCTTC.

Points on this clone: Since a much larger clone is just one base distant, this may be a read error. In the same sample, other DNA sequences code for this CDR3. The V gene is TRBV7-2, the J gene TRBJ2-7; D not resolved. Germline values: CDR1 SGHTA, CDR2 FQGNSA. The CDR3 covers 11 residues. V shed 2 bases and J shed 4 bases, with 3 bases lying between them. CDR3 amino acids: CASSLIYEQYF. CDR3 coding DNA: TGTGCCAGCAGCTTAATTTACGAGCAGTACTTC.

Worth noting for this clone: Other DNA sequences of this sample code for an identical CDR3. This rearrangement joins TRBV5-1 to TRBJ2-7, with 9 bases identical to TRBD1. Germline loops: CDR1 SGHRS, CDR2 YFSETQ. The CDR3 is 14 residues long. J was trimmed by 5 bases and V by 0 bases; bases with no gene match: 3. The CDR3 bases are TGCGCCAGCAGCTTGGGACAGGGGGGCAACGAGCAGTACTTC. The encoded protein is CASSLGQGGNEQYF.

V gene TRBV18 combines with J gene TRBJ2-1; D is perhaps TRBD2 (6 bases). With 4 bases removed from V and 1 base from J, the gap between germline ends came to 14 bases. The CDR3 covers 16 residues. The germline gives CDR1 KGHSH, CDR2 LQKENI. CDR3 region: CASSRTSGLSYNEQFF. CDR3 in DNA: TGTGCCAGCTCACGAACATCGGGACTGTCCTACAATGAGCAGTTCTTC.

V gene TRBV6-5 combines with J gene TRBJ1-6; D remains ambiguous. This CDR3 is built from 13 residues. The V end was cut by 2 bases, the J end by 8 bases, with 7 bases between. Germline V gene data show CDR1 as MNHEY and CDR2 as SVGAGI. CDR3 coding DNA: TGTGCCAGCAGTTACGTGCTCGATTCACCCCTCCACTTT. It is translated as CASSYVLDSPLHF.

The J gene is TRBJ2-1, the V gene TRBV18; D unclear. Germline-derived CDR1 and CDR2 are KGHSH and LQKENI. The CDR3 totals 15 residues. With 3 bases removed from V and 4 bases from J, the gap between germline ends came to 13 bases. The CDR3, as DNA: TGTGCCAGCTCACCGACCCGACTGGAGTACAATGAGCAGTTCTTC. It is translated as CASSPTRLEYNEQFF.

V is TRBV4-2 and J is TRBJ1-5, with D hard to call. CDR3 length equals 15 residues. Trimming shortened V by 1 base and J by 0 bases, and 7 bases separated the two germline ends. From germline, CDR1 is LGHNA and CDR2 YNFKEQ. DNA of the CDR3: TGTGCCAGCAGCCAAGGCCAGGTTAGCAATCAGCCCCAGCATTTT. Its translation: CASSQGQVSNQPQHF.

V and J are TRBV7-3 and TRBJ1-3; D is possibly TRBD1 (6 bases). Germline CDR1 reads SGHTA; CDR2 reads FQGTGA. CDR3 size: 16 residues. V lost 0 bases and J 2 bases, leaving 11 bases between the germline ends. CDR3 DNA sequence: TGTGCCAGCAGCTTAACACGGGGGGCCACTGGAAACACCATATATTTT. Amino acids: CASSLTRGATGNTIYF.

This clone was seen a single time. V gene TRBV7-3 combines with J gene TRBJ2-2; the D gene is possibly TRBD1 (7 bases). There are 16 residues in the CDR3. Germline V gene data show CDR1 as SGHTA and CDR2 as FQGTGA. V was pared by 3 bases and J by 0 bases, with 11 bases between. DNA for the CDR3: TGTGCCAGCAGCTTCCAGGGGGGATCGAACACCGGGGAGCTGTTTTTT. Translating gives CASSFQGGSNTGELFF.

The J gene is TRBJ2-1, the V gene TRBV5-1; D remains ambiguous. V was trimmed by 0 bases and J by 0 bases, leaving 10 bases between them. The CDR3 totals 16 residues. Per the germline V gene, CDR1 is SGHRS and CDR2 is YFSETQ. Written as DNA, the CDR3 is TGCGCCAGCAGCTTGGACGTCGAGAGCTCCTACAATGAGCAGTTCTTC. Translating it yields CASSLDVESSYNEQFF. Looking up the rest from reference TRBV5-1 and TRBJ2-1 gives the full variable domain: KAGVTQTPRYLIKTRGQQVTLSCSPISGHRSVSWYQQTPGQGLQFLFEYFSETQRNKGNFPGRFSGRQFSNSRSEMNVSTLELGDSALYLCASSLDVESSYNEQFFGPGTRLTVL.

This sequence joins TRBV5-4 and TRBJ2-3; D might be TRBD1 or TRBD2, each matching 5 bases. The CDR3 loop spans 16 amino acids. V gave up 0 bases and J gave up 1 base, with 12 bases separating them. The germline CDR1 and CDR2 sequences are SGHNT and YYREEE (reference sequence). The CDR3 nucleotides read TGTGCCAGCAGCTTGGCCGGGACGATTGGCACAGATACGCAGTATTTT. This encodes CASSLAGTIGTDTQYF.

In its sample, this clone was seen a few times. Other DNA sequences within the sample encode an identical CDR3. The genes are TRBV18 and TRBJ1-2, with TRBD1 matching over 7 bases. Germline CDR1 and CDR2: KGHSH and LQKENI. The length of the CDR3 is 13 residues. Trimming cost V 4 bases and J 7 bases; bases outside gene matches: 6. The CDR3 DNA follows: TGTGCCAGCTCACTCGACAGGGTCGGTGGCTACACCTTC. Its protein is CASSLDRVGGYTF.

The CDR3 DNA reads TGTGCCAGCCGAAGGAGGCAGGGGGCCTACGAGCAGTACTTC. Amino acids: CASRRRQGAYEQYF. The rearrangement links TRBV2 to TRBJ2-7, with 7 nucleotides matching TRBD1. The V gene's germline CDR1 is SNHLY and CDR2 FYNNEI. The CDR3 loop spans 14 amino acids. Trimming took 8 bases from V and 2 from J; bases not matched to a gene: 9.

This clone was counted a single time. The rearrangement uses TRBV19 and TRBJ2-2, with 9 bases lining up with TRBD2. The CDR3 spans 17 residues. Germline V gene lookup returns CDR1 LNHDA and CDR2 SQIVND (reference sequence). J gave up 8 bases and V 4 bases, and 14 bases lay outside the gene matches. The CDR3 sequence: CASSTGLARSLRGELFF. The DNA of the CDR3 is TGTGCCAGTAGTACCGGACTAGCGCGTTCTCTCCGGGGGGAGCTGTTTTTT. The whole variable domain, remainder taken from reference TRBV19 and TRBJ2-2, is DGGITQSPKYLFRKEGQNVTLSCEQNLNHDAMYWYRQDPGQGLRLIYYSQIVNDFQKGDIAEGYSVSREKKESFPLTVTSAQKNPTAFYLCASSTGLARSLRGELFFGEGSRLTVL.

On this clone itself: The same CDR3 can be traced to other DNA sequences in this sample. V is TRBV11-2 and J is TRBJ2-5; 8 nucleotides match TRBD1. The CDR3 extends over 15 amino acids. Germline loops: CDR1 SGHAT, CDR2 FQNNGV. J gave up 2 bases and V 0 bases, and 2 bases lay outside the gene matches. CDR3 in DNA: TGTGCCAGCAGCTTAGACGGACAGGGACAAGAGACCCAGTACTTC. Amino acid sequence: CASSLDGQGQETQYF.

This clone was counted a single time. The chain carries TRBV7-6 and TRBJ2-7; the D is unclear. CDR3 length: 15 amino acids. Germline assignment: CDR1 SGHVS and CDR2 FNYEAQ. V lost 5 bases and J 7 bases, leaving 21 bases between the germline ends. CDR3 sequence (DNA): TGTGCCAGCAGCGAAACGTACGACCGTTCCGGGGAGCAGTACTTC. Its translation: CASSETYDRSGEQYF.

The chain has TRBV5-1 and TRBJ2-7; 7 bases map to TRBD1. This CDR3 has 15 amino acids. The V gene end was trimmed by 4 bases and the J gene end by 3 bases; junction bases not matched to a gene: 10. From germline, CDR1 is SGHRS and CDR2 YFSETQ. The CDR3 DNA follows: TGCGCCAGCAGCGTCCGGGACAGCGGATTCTACGAGCAGTACTTC. Translation: CASSVRDSGFYEQYF.

In this sample, this clone turned up a few times. V is TRBV5-1 and J is TRBJ1-1; no firm D call. This CDR3 region has 13 residues. Germline CDR1 and CDR2: SGHRS and YFSETQ. Trimming took 6 bases from V and 1 from J, leaving 10 bases between them. The CDR3 DNA reads TGCGCCAGCAAACCGGACGGGAACACTGAAGCTTTCTTT. Translating gives CASKPDGNTEAFF.

The genes are TRBV4-1 and TRBJ2-7; 11 bases agree with TRBD2. The germline V gene encodes CDR1 MGHRA and CDR2 YSYEKL. The V segment lost 5 bases and the J segment 3 bases; nucleotides outside the gene matches: 9. The CDR3 contains 16 residues. CDR3 in amino acids: CASSDQGLAGGYEQYF. The DNA for the CDR3 is TGCGCCAGCAGCGATCAAGGTCTAGCGGGAGGCTACGAGCAGTACTTC.

The chain has TRBV7-8 and TRBJ1-1; tentatively, D is TRBD1 (5 bases). The CDR3 is 14 residues long. The V and J ends lost 2 bases and 0 bases respectively, with 7 bases between them. CDR1 is SGHVS and CDR2 is FQNEAQ in the germline V gene. CDR3 sequence: CASSLQGMNTEAFF. In nucleotides, the CDR3 is TGTGCCAGCAGCTTACAGGGTATGAACACTGAAGCTTTCTTT.

The table lists this clone with a count of one. The chain employs TRBV2 and TRBJ1-1, with TRBD1 identical over 9 bases. Germline lookup yields CDR1 SNHLY and CDR2 FYNNEI. There are 13 residues in the CDR3. V gave up 4 bases and J gave up 10 bases; unmatched junction bases: 7. CDR3 sequence reads: CASSVGGQGLAFF. The CDR3 DNA reads TGTGCCAGCAGTGTTGGGGGACAGGGACTAGCTTTCTTT. The variable domain in full, with the rest retrieved from reference TRBV2 and TRBJ1-1, is EPEVTQTPSHQVTQMGQEVILRCVPISNHLYFYWYRQILGQKVEFLVSFYNNEISEKSEIFDDQFSVERPDGSNFTLKIRSTKLEDSAMYFCASSVGGQGLAFFGQGTRLTVV.

The CDR3 DNA reads as TGTGCCAGCTCAAACGCAGGGGGCTTCACTGAAGCTTTCTTT. As protein: CASSNAGGFTEAFF. The rearrangement joins TRBV18 to TRBJ1-1; 8 bases match TRBD1. V trimming: 5 bases; J trimming: 4 bases; junction bases outside the gene matches: 6. The CDR3 has 14 residues. Looked up from germline, CDR1 is KGHSH and CDR2 is LQKENI.

The chain carries TRBV6-6 and TRBJ2-1, with 9 bases identical to TRBD2. V shed 4 bases, J shed 7 bases, and the junction held 5 bases outside the gene matches. This CDR3 has 14 residues. Germline CDR1 is MNHNY and CDR2 is SVGAGI (reference sequence). CDR3 protein: CASSSRTSENEQFF. The CDR3 bases are TGTGCCAGCAGTTCCCGGACTAGCGAAAATGAGCAGTTCTTC.

In the case of this clone: This sample includes further DNA sequences coding for the same CDR3. The gene calls are TRBV30 and TRBJ2-5, with TRBD2 identical over 12 bases. The CDR3 loop spans 14 amino acids. After removal of 2 bases from V and 4 bases from J, the junction contained 2 bases not matched to a gene. Germline loops: CDR1 GTSNPN, CDR2 SVGIG (reference sequence). The CDR3 is CAWSPTSGGETQYF. The CDR3 nucleotides read TGTGCCTGGAGTCCGACTAGCGGGGGAGAGACCCAGTACTTC.